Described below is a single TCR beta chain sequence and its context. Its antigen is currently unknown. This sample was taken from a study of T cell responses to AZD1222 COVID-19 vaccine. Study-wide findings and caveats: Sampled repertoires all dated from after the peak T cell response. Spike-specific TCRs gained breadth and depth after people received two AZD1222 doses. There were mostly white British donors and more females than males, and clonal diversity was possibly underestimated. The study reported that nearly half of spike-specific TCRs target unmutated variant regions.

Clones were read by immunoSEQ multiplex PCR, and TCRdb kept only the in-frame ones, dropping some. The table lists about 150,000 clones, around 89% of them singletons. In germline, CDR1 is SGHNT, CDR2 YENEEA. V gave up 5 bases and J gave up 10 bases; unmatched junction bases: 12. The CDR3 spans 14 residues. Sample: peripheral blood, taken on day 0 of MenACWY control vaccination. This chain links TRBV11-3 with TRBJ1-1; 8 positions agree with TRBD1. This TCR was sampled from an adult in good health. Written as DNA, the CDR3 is TGTGCCAGCAGCCCCCGGACAGGGCGCCCCGGAGCTTTCTTT. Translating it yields CASSPRTGRPGAFF.